A selection of T cell receptor beta chains follows, all from one sample in a study of T cell responses to AZD1222 COVID-19 vaccine. The data were produced by immunoSEQ multiplex PCR, yet TCRdb's version contains in-frame clones alone and is incomplete. The sample yields some 150,000 clones, 90% to 95% seen once. The starting material was peripheral blood, obtained 28 days after the second AZD1222 dose. The origin of the receptors is an adult who received the AZD1222 COVID-19 vaccine. The CDR3 runs from the conserved cysteine through the conserved F or W. Fields, in order: V gene, J gene, clone size, D gene, CDR3 protein, CDR3 DNA. D genes are given only for firm matches. Expanded clones get a size class; other rows say once, few or many, or leave the size out.

>TRBV11-2|TRBJ2-1|NA|NA
CASSQRQNEQFF
TGTGCCAGCAGCCAACGACAGAATGAGCAGTTCTTC
>TRBV27|TRBJ1-5|NA|TRBD1
CASSQRGQGAVSNQPQHF
TGTGCCAGCAGTCAGAGGGGACAGGGGGCGGTTAGCAATCAGCCCCAGCATTTT
>TRBV18|TRBJ1-1|NA|NA
CASSPGSLNTEAFF
TGTGCCAGCTCACCGGGATCTCTGAACACTGAAGCTTTCTTT
>TRBV12-3/TRBV12-4|TRBJ2-1|NA|NA
CASSPGLYNEQFF
TGTGCCAGCAGCCCTGGACTATACAATGAGCAGTTCTTC
>TRBV18|TRBJ2-2|NA|NA
CASSPPGLNTGELFF
TGTGCCAGCTCACCCCCGGGGCTGAACACCGGGGAGCTGTTTTTT
>TRBV28|TRBJ2-7|NA|TRBD2
CASSLAGVSEQYF
TGTGCCAGCAGTCTAGCGGGAGTATCCGAGCAGTACTTC
>TRBV6-6|TRBJ2-3|NA|TRBD2
CASSDFAGVGADTQYF
TGTGCCAGCAGTGACTTCGCGGGGGTAGGCGCAGATACGCAGTATTTT
>TRBV6-5|TRBJ1-1|NA|TRBD1
CASSYRQGAGTEAFF
TGTGCCAGCAGTTACAGACAGGGGGCTGGCACTGAAGCTTTCTTT
>TRBV12-3/TRBV12-4|TRBJ2-7|NA|NA
CASSPYSTSEQYF
TGTGCCAGCAGTCCCTACTCTACGAGTGAGCAGTACTTC
>TRBV19|TRBJ2-5|NA|NA
CASSSRGDYRETQYF
TGTGCCAGTAGTTCCAGGGGGGATTATCGGGAGACCCAGTACTTC
>TRBV7-3|TRBJ2-1|NA|TRBD1
CASSLRDRGSYNEQFF
TGTGCCAGCAGCTTAAGGGACAGGGGGTCCTACAATGAGCAGTTCTTC
>TRBV2|TRBJ2-7|NA|NA
CASSTYRVPYEQYF
TGTGCCAGCAGTACTTACAGGGTTCCGTACGAGCAGTACTTC
>TRBV4-1|TRBJ2-7|few|NA
CASSREGPSAFYEQYF
TGCGCCAGCAGCCGAGAAGGCCCTAGCGCGTTCTACGAGCAGTACTTC
>TRBV19|TRBJ2-1|NA|NA
CASSMWGNNEQFF
TGTGCCAGTAGTATGTGGGGAAACAATGAGCAGTTCTTC
>TRBV7-3|TRBJ2-1|NA|TRBD2
CASSYIAGDNEQFF
TGTGCCAGCAGCTATATAGCGGGAGATAATGAGCAGTTCTTC
>TRBV13|TRBJ2-7|NA|TRBD1
CASSFQTGGAQYF
TGTGCCAGCAGCTTTCAGACAGGGGGCGCGCAGTACTTC
>TRBV19|TRBJ2-7|NA|TRBD2
CASSTTSGNYEQYF
TGTGCCAGTAGTACAACTAGCGGGAACTACGAGCAGTACTTC
>TRBV28|TRBJ2-6|NA|NA
CASSLSGTPHVLTF
TGTGCCAGCAGTTTATCCGGGACACCACACGTCCTGACTTTC
>TRBV9|TRBJ1-2|NA|NA
CASSVDTGTGYGYTF
TGTGCCAGCAGCGTAGATACAGGGACGGGCTATGGCTACACCTTC
>TRBV18|TRBJ2-5|NA|NA
CASSPPGRTDQETQYF
TGTGCCAGCTCACCACCTGGCCGGACAGACCAAGAGACCCAGTACTTC
>TRBV4-2|TRBJ1-1|NA|NA
CASSQETVMNTEAFF
TGTGCCAGCAGCCAAGAGACAGTAATGAACACTGAAGCTTTCTTT
>TRBV24-1|TRBJ2-2|NA|NA
CATSDLGGELFF
TGTGCCACCAGTGATTTAGGGGGGGAGCTGTTTTTT
>TRBV19|TRBJ1-1|few|TRBD1
CAQSTQLQGGGLNTEAFF
TGTGCGCAGTCCACCCAGCTTCAGGGGGGCGGACTGAACACTGAAGCTTTCTTT
>TRBV24-1|TRBJ2-5|once|NA
CATSDPARRGADGTQYF
TGTGCCACCAGTGATCCCGCCCGGCGGGGCGCGGACGGGACCCAGTACTTC
>TRBV12-3/TRBV12-4|TRBJ2-3|NA|NA
CASSFYDTQYF
TGTGCCAGCAGTTTTTACGATACGCAGTATTTT
>TRBV7-6|TRBJ2-3|NA|TRBD2
CASSLAALAGGRTDTQYF
TGTGCCAGCAGCTTAGCGGCTCTAGCGGGGGGCCGCACAGATACGCAGTATTTT
>TRBV20-1|TRBJ1-1|NA|NA
CSASRSGREAFF
TGCAGTGCTAGTAGATCAGGGAGAGAAGCTTTCTTT
>TRBV15|TRBJ2-1|NA|NA
CATSRGGLQGSYNEQFF
TGTGCCACCAGCAGGGGTGGGTTACAGGGATCCTACAATGAGCAGTTCTTC
>TRBV19|TRBJ2-2|NA|TRBD1
CASRPGKTGGYTGELFF
TGTGCCAGTAGGCCCGGAAAGACAGGGGGCTACACCGGGGAGCTGTTTTTT
>TRBV25-1|TRBJ1-3|NA|NA
CASSESSSPGNTIYF
TGTGCCAGCAGTGAATCCAGCAGTCCTGGAAACACCATATATTTT
>TRBV14|TRBJ1-1|NA|NA
CASSQQGTKNTEAFF
TGTGCCAGCAGCCAACAGGGGACAAAGAACACTGAAGCTTTCTTT
>TRBV10-3|TRBJ2-3|NA|TRBD1
CAIREGDRGFTDTQYF
TGTGCCATCAGGGAAGGGGACAGGGGGTTCACAGATACGCAGTATTTT
>TRBV7-9|TRBJ1-3|NA|NA
CASSLEGRFSGNTIYF
TGTGCCAGCAGCTTAGAGGGCAGGTTCTCTGGAAACACCATATATTTT
>TRBV7-3|TRBJ1-1|NA|NA
CASSLSSQGTSEAFF
TGTGCCAGCAGCCTATCGTCACAGGGAACCTCTGAAGCTTTCTTT
>TRBV9|TRBJ2-5|once|NA
CASSAKGSTGETQYF
TGTGCCAGCAGCGCTAAAGGGAGTACGGGGGAGACCCAGTACTTC
>TRBV3-1/TRBV3-2|TRBJ1-1|NA|NA
CASSPRDNTEAFF
TGTGCCAGCAGCCCCAGGGACAACACTGAAGCTTTCTTT
>TRBV5-8|TRBJ2-7|once|NA
CASSGGTIHSYEQYF
TGTGCCAGCAGCGGCGGGACAATTCACTCCTACGAGCAGTACTTC
>TRBV28|TRBJ1-6|NA|NA
CASSFPPQIHF
TGTGCCAGCAGTTTTCCCCCCCAAATCCACTTT
>TRBV19|TRBJ1-5|NA|NA
CASRGQPQHF
TGTGCCAGTAGGGGTCAGCCCCAGCATTTT
>TRBV5-8|TRBJ1-1|NA|NA
CASSLLGGGNTEAFF
TGTGCCAGCAGCTTGCTTGGTGGGGGGAACACTGAAGCTTTCTTT